Listed below are T cell receptor beta chains from one sample, sequenced in a study of shared clonotypes between healthy human individuals. Assay: immunoSEQ multiplex PCR; the TCRdb copy retains only in-frame clones and omits some. The sample has 2.3 million or so clones, 90% to 95% seen once. The sequencing input was naive CD4+ T cells from PBMCs. These receptors were taken from a man aged 18 to 30 in good health. Some clones in this sample may be carry-over from other donors' samples. Each CDR3 is given with its conserved first and last residue. The D gene is left open where the match is weak. Part of the rows lack a size; the others show once, few, many or a class for expanded clones.

TGTGCCAGCAGGACTAGCGGGAGGGCCGCAGAGCAGTTCTTC	CASRTSGRAAEQFF	TRBV28	-	TRBJ2-1	TRBD2
TGTGCCAGCAGTCCAGGGGGAAGCACAGATACGCAGTATTTT	CASSPGGSTDTQYF	TRBV28	-	TRBJ2-3	TRBD1
TGTGCCAGCAGCTTCGGCGGGGAGGCGGATACGCAGTATTTT	CASSFGGEADTQYF	TRBV11-3	once	TRBJ2-3	-
TGTGCCAGCAGTGGGGATGGGCGGGAAAAACACAATGAGCAGTTCTTC	CASSGDGREKHNEQFF	TRBV25-1	-	TRBJ2-1	-
TGTGCCAGCAGTGCCCCGGGACAGAGACACAATCAGCCCCAGCATTTT	CASSAPGQRHNQPQHF	TRBV25-1	-	TRBJ1-5	TRBD1
TGTGCCAGTCAAAAGGCGGGGGCTTTAGCCGGGGAGCTGTTTTTT	CASQKAGALAGELFF	TRBV7-9	-	TRBJ2-2	-
TGCGCCAGCAGCCAAGATCTGGCGCGCAGCTACACCTTC	CASSQDLARSYTF	TRBV4-3	-	TRBJ1-2	-
TGTGCCAGCTCACCCCCGGGAGCTAGCACAGATACGCAGTATTTT	CASSPPGASTDTQYF	TRBV18	-	TRBJ2-3	-
TGTGCCACCCGAGCGGGAGTCAATGAGCAGTTCTTC	CATRAGVNEQFF	TRBV15	-	TRBJ2-1	TRBD2
TGTGCCAGCAGCCCGCGGGGCAGCTACAATGAGCAGTTCTTC	CASSPRGSYNEQFF	TRBV7-3	-	TRBJ2-1	-
TGTGCCAGCAGCTTAGCCCACTCAGATACGCAGTATTTT	CASSLAHSDTQYF	TRBV7-9	-	TRBJ2-3	-